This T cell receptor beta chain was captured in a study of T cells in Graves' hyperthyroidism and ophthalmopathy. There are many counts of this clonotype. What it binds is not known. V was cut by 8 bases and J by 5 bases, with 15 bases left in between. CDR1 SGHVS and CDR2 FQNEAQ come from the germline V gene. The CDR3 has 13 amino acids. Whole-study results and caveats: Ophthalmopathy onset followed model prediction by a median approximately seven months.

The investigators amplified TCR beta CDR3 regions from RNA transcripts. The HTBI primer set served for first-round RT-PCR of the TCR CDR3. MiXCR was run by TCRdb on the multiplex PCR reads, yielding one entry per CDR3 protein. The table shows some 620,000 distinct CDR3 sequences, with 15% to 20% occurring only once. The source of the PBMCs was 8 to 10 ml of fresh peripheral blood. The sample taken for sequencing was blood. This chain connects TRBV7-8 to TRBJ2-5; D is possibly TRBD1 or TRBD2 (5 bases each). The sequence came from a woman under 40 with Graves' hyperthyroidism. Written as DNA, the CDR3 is TGTGCCAGCCGACTGAGGGGCGGGGAGACCCAGTACTTC. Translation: CASRLRGGETQYF.